This T cell receptor beta chain was obtained from a study of cytomegalovirus exposure and HLA in healthy donors. Both 60 Vbeta primers and 13 Jbeta primers went into the PCR. Only in-frame clones appear in the TCRdb table, and some are missing; sequencing was by immunoSEQ multiplex PCR. The data hold a few hundred thousand clones, with approximately 80% observed a single time. Study-level points and caveats: Earlier results showed most TCR beta V segments being productive about 87% or about 30% of the time.

This clone was seen a single time. What it binds is unknown. The ends lost 6 bases at V and 7 bases at J; junction bases unmatched: 12. Germline values: CDR1 SNHLY, CDR2 FYNNEI. The CDR3 sequence is 16 residues long. The sequence derives from a man aged 25 to 40 in good health and CMV-seronegative. V and J are TRBV2 and TRBJ1-4, with 9 bases matching TRBD1. Sequenced sample: PBMCs. CDR3 sequence reads: CASRDPTGGRVEKLFF. For the CDR3, the DNA is TGTGCCAGCAGAGACCCGACAGGGGGTCGAGTTGAAAAACTGTTTTTT.